This T cell receptor (beta chain) was recorded in a study of blood T cell repertoires in COVID-19. Profiling relied on immunoSEQ multiplex PCR, and the TCRdb table lists in-frame clones only, not all of them. The data contain over 200,000 clones, 65% to 85% of them singletons. Germline V gene data show CDR1 as MGHRA and CDR2 as YSYEKL. Trimming removed 4 bases from V and 0 bases from J; junction bases left unmatched: 6. This CDR3 spans 15 amino acids. V usage is TRBV4-1 and J usage is TRBJ2-7; 7 bases are a match to TRBD1. This sequence was found in a man aged 40-49 years with acute or convalescent COVID-19. Sequencing used peripheral blood. Here the CDR3 reads CASSLGTDSSYEQYF. The CDR3 DNA reads TGCGCCAGCAGCCTAGGGACAGACAGCTCCTACGAGCAGTACTTC.